The 31 T cell receptor beta chains in this list originate from one sample, sequenced in a study of blood T cells in healthy people across ages. Primed by a sample-barcoded 5' primer and a J-beta primer mix, a second PCR proceeded for about 7 to 12 cycles. Using its own MiXCR run on the 5' RACE reads, TCRdb lists one record per CDR3 protein. The table includes approximately 1.5 million distinct CDR3 sequences, about 31% detected once. The specimen sequenced was blood. The receptors here all came from a woman between 25 and 40 years old in good health.

The gene calls are TRBV6-2 or TRBV6-3 and TRBJ1-2; D is undetermined. Germline CDR1 reads MNHEY; CDR2 reads SVGEGT. The CDR3 contains 11 residues. V lost 7 bases and J 8 bases, leaving 11 bases between the germline ends. This CDR3 is CASNRGGGYTF. Written as DNA, the CDR3 is TGTGCCAGCAACCGAGGTGGAGGCTACACCTTC.

This clonotype was seen more than once but under ten times. The CDR3 DNA sequence: TGTGCCAGCAGCCCCTCCGGGACTAGCGGGAGTTATGAGCAGTTCTTC. Its protein is CASSPSGTSGSYEQFF. The V and J genes are TRBV9 and TRBJ2-1, with 14 bases fitting TRBD2. The V gene end was trimmed by 4 bases and the J gene end by 8 bases; junction bases not matched to a gene: 8. Germline values: CDR1 SGDLS, CDR2 YYNGEE. CDR3 length equals 16 residues.

The gene calls are TRBV7-2 and TRBJ1-2; TRBD1 is a possible D gene (5 bases). The V end was cut by 4 bases, the J end by 7 bases, with 16 bases between. The CDR3 covers 14 residues. Germline V gene sequence: CDR1 SGHTA, CDR2 FQGNSA. The CDR3, as DNA: TGTGCCAGCAGCTCCCGGAGGTCAGGGTCTGGCTACACCTTC. It specifies CASSSRRSGSGYTF.

CDR3 sequence: CASSLGVQMNTEAFF. CDR3 nucleotides: TGTGCCAGCAGCTTAGGGGTCCAGATGAACACTGAAGCTTTCTTT. The chain couples TRBV7-9 to TRBJ1-1; D is ambiguous. CDR1 is SEHNR and CDR2 is FQNEAQ in the germline V gene (reference sequence). The CDR3 consists of 15 residues. Trimming took 1 base from V and 0 from J, leaving 9 bases between them. Based on the CDR3 plus reference TRBV7-9 and TRBJ1-1, the full variable domain is DTGVSQNPRHKITKRGQNVTFRCDPISEHNRLYWYRQTLGQGPEFLTYFQNEAQLEKSRLLSDRFSAERPKGSFSTLEIQRTEQGDSAMYLCASSLGVQMNTEAFFGQGTRLTVV.

The V gene is TRBV2, the J gene TRBJ2-5; D uncertain. CDR1 is SNHLY, CDR2 FYNNEI, per germline. Deletions cut 3 bases from V and 2 bases from J, with 10 bases between. This CDR3 has 14 amino acids. The CDR3 here is CASSDLTNQETQYF. DNA of the CDR3: TGTGCCAGCAGTGATTTGACAAATCAAGAGACCCAGTACTTC.

This clonotype was seen a few times. The chain carries TRBV3-1 and TRBJ1-1, with D unresolved. Per the germline V gene, CDR1 is LGHDT and CDR2 is YNNKEL (reference sequence). The CDR3 totals 15 residues. V lost 5 bases and J 0 bases, leaving 13 bases between the germline ends. The CDR3 DNA follows: TGTGCCAGCAGCAGAGGATTTGAAATGAACACTGAAGCTTTCTTT. This codes for CASSRGFEMNTEAFF.

The rearrangement joins TRBV27 to TRBJ1-1; D is perhaps TRBD1 (5 bases). Germline V lookup: CDR1 MNHEY, CDR2 SMNVEV (reference sequence). The CDR3 contains 15 residues. Deletions cut 6 bases from V and 5 bases from J, with 19 bases between. In nucleotides, the CDR3 is TGTGCCAGCAGCCTGGCTGGGGGGGTTTGGACTGAAGCTTTCTTT. Amino acid sequence: CASSLAGGVWTEAFF.

The chain recombines TRBV29-1 with TRBJ1-1; 7 positions match TRBD1. Unmatched junction bases numbered 6, after V lost 5 bases and J lost 6 bases. CDR1 is SQVTM and CDR2 is ANQGSEA in the germline V gene. The CDR3 length is 12 residues. The CDR3 here is CSVLGQSAEAFF. In DNA form, the CDR3 reads TGCAGCGTTTTGGGACAGAGCGCTGAAGCTTTCTTT.

The rearrangement uses TRBV30 and TRBJ2-3, with 7 bases that match TRBD2. V trimming: 7 bases; J trimming: 4 bases; junction bases outside the gene matches: 17. This CDR3 is 16 amino acids long. Germline V CDR1 and CDR2: GTSNPN, SVGIG (reference sequence). Here the CDR3 DNA reads TGTGCCTTATCTCGGGCGGCGGGAGCCCGACCAGATACGCAGTATTTT. Protein product: CALSRAAGARPDTQYF.

This chain links TRBV15 with TRBJ2-7; D gene unclear. The V gene lost 0 bases and the J gene lost 6 bases, with 6 bases spanning the gap. Germline-derived CDR1 and CDR2 are LNHNV and YYDKDF (reference sequence). The CDR3 contains 12 residues. The CDR3 here is CATSRDTGEQYF. CDR3 nucleotides: TGTGCCACCAGCAGAGATACGGGCGAGCAGTACTTC.

The genes are TRBV7-2 and TRBJ2-3; 10 nucleotides match TRBD2. After removal of 2 bases from V and 0 bases from J, the junction contained 8 bases not matched to a gene. The CDR3 runs to 18 residues. Germline loops: CDR1 SGHTA, CDR2 FQGNSA. The CDR3 sequence: CASSLRRTSGTSTDTQYF. The CDR3 DNA reads as TGTGCCAGCAGCTTACGCCGGACTAGCGGTACTAGCACAGATACGCAGTATTTT.

This clonotype was counted between two and nine times. This rearrangement joins TRBV5-6 to TRBJ1-2; perhaps TRBD1 as D (6 bases). CDR3 length: 12 residues. CDR1 SGHDT and CDR2 YYEEEE come from the germline V gene. With 4 bases removed from V and 6 bases from J, the gap between germline ends came to 10 bases. The CDR3 region is CASSNRVDGYTF. As DNA, the CDR3 is TGTGCCAGCAGCAACAGGGTTGATGGCTACACCTTC.

The table lists this clonotype with a few counts. The CDR3: CAISELGWTGKSYEQYF. In DNA, the CDR3 is TGTGCCATCAGTGAGTTGGGATGGACAGGAAAATCCTACGAGCAGTACTTC. The chain recombines TRBV10-3 with TRBJ2-7, with TRBD1 matching over 7 bases. The CDR3 runs to 17 residues. Germline V CDR1 and CDR2: ENHRY, SYGVKD. The junction had 10 bases not matched to a gene; V was cut back by 1 base and J by 1 base.

This clonotype occurred a few times. The chain combines TRBV7-2 with TRBJ1-2; weak D call: TRBD1 (5 bases). Trimming removed 5 bases at V and 2 bases at J, with 15 bases between. This CDR3 has 15 amino acids. Per the germline V gene, CDR1 is SGHTA and CDR2 is FQGNSA. CDR3 in amino acids: CASSRGPGMNYGYTF. The CDR3 nucleotides read TGTGCCAGCAGCCGAGGCCCAGGGATGAACTATGGCTACACCTTC.

The chain links TRBV5-6 to TRBJ2-3, with D possibly being TRBD2 (6 bases). In germline, CDR1 is SGHDT, CDR2 YYEEEE. V lost 3 bases, J lost 9 bases, and 14 bases lay in between. There are 13 residues in the CDR3. CDR3 protein: CASSYGAGGTQYF. The CDR3, as DNA: TGTGCCAGCAGCTACGGGGCCGGAGGGACGCAGTATTTT.

The chain joins TRBV5-1 to TRBJ1-6; no firm D call. CDR1 SGHRS and CDR2 YFSETQ come from the germline V gene. The CDR3 contains 15 residues. Trimming pared 4 bases from V and 5 bases from J, leaving 13 bases between. CDR3 protein: CASSQVRNNNSPLHF. CDR3 nucleotides: TGCGCCAGCAGCCAAGTTCGAAACAATAATTCACCCCTCCACTTT.

The genes are TRBV20-1 and TRBJ2-5; a weak D match, TRBD2 (6 bases). Germline V lookup: CDR1 DFQATT, CDR2 SNEGSKA (reference sequence). CDR3 length: 13 amino acids. V lost 3 bases, J lost 4 bases, and 12 bases lay in between. CDR3 sequence: CSASKTSRETQYF. In DNA form, the CDR3 reads TGCAGTGCTAGTAAGACTAGTCGAGAGACCCAGTACTTC.

This chain joins TRBV28 and TRBJ1-6; 9 bases line up with TRBD1. Trimming removed 1 base from V and 10 bases from J; junction bases left unmatched: 5. Germline loops: CDR1 MDHEN, CDR2 SYDVKM. The CDR3 has 15 amino acids. This CDR3 reads CASSLSGTGRSPLHF. In DNA, the CDR3 is TGTGCCAGCAGTTTATCCGGGACAGGGAGATCACCCCTCCACTTT.

V usage is TRBV6-2 or TRBV6-3 and J usage is TRBJ2-4; the match to TRBD1 covers 9 bases. The germline gives CDR1 MNHEY, CDR2 SVGEGT. The CDR3 loop spans 17 amino acids. Losses at the gene ends were 4 bases for V and 0 bases for J; bases not matched to a gene: 7. The CDR3 spells CASSSGTGLLAKNIQYF. CDR3 in DNA: TGTGCCAGCAGTTCAGGGACAGGGCTCCTAGCCAAAAACATTCAGTACTTC.

This clonotype was counted between two and nine times. This chain's CDR3 is CASSYAFGTDDTEAFF. CDR3 DNA sequence: TGTGCCAGCAGTTACGCTTTCGGGACAGACGACACTGAAGCTTTCTTT. This chain joins TRBV6-6 and TRBJ1-1; 7 nucleotides match TRBD1. Per germline, CDR1 MNHNY and CDR2 SVGAGI (reference sequence). The CDR3 length is 16 residues. Trimming removed 2 bases from V and 3 bases from J; junction bases left unmatched: 9.

This clonotype has a handful of counts. The rearrangement uses TRBV4-1 and TRBJ2-5; 8 bases map to TRBD2. From germline, CDR1 is MGHRA and CDR2 YSYEKL. V lost 0 bases and J lost 5; bases outside the gene matches: 26. This CDR3 has 22 amino acids. Here the CDR3 reads CASSQDPLFSGGPAGSLETQYF. The CDR3 nucleotides read TGCGCCAGCAGCCAAGATCCCCTTTTCTCGGGAGGGCCGGCAGGTTCGTTGGAGACCCAGTACTTC.

This clonotype was detected only once. The chain has TRBV9 and TRBJ2-6, with D perhaps being TRBD1 or TRBD2 (5 bases each). The V and J ends lost 6 bases and 1 base respectively, with 14 bases between them. The CDR3 spans 16 residues. CDR1 is SGDLS and CDR2 is YYNGEE in the germline V gene. The CDR3 reads CASTRYGASGANVLTF. As DNA, the CDR3 is TGTGCCAGCACGCGTTACGGGGCGTCTGGGGCCAACGTCCTGACTTTC.

The chain uses TRBV30 and TRBJ1-1; D gene unclear. CDR1 is GTSNPN, CDR2 SVGIG, per germline (reference sequence). V was pared by 1 base and J by 3 bases, with 12 bases between. The CDR3 covers 14 residues. The CDR3 sequence: CAWSASGRHTEAFF. Here the CDR3 DNA reads TGTGCCTGGAGTGCCTCCGGTCGACACACTGAAGCTTTCTTT.

This clonotype showed up just a few times. The CDR3 protein is CAISESKGLAGSYNEQFF. The CDR3 DNA reads TGTGCCATCAGTGAGTCGAAGGGACTAGCGGGGTCTTACAATGAGCAGTTCTTC. V usage is TRBV10-3 and J usage is TRBJ2-1; 13 nucleotides match TRBD2. Looked up from germline, CDR1 is ENHRY and CDR2 is SYGVKD. The CDR3 length is 18 residues. V was pared by 0 bases and J by 4 bases, with 6 bases of the junction left unmatched.

The J gene is TRBJ2-1, the V gene TRBV19, with 7 bases aligning to TRBD2. Trimming cost V 3 bases and J 9 bases; bases outside gene matches: 11. CDR3 length equals 15 residues. Looked up from germline, CDR1 is LNHDA and CDR2 is SQIVND (reference sequence). Here the CDR3 reads CASSITGSPGGEQFF. In nucleotides, the CDR3 is TGTGCCAGTAGTATTACCGGGAGCCCGGGGGGTGAGCAGTTCTTC. The variable domain in full, with the rest retrieved from reference TRBV19 and TRBJ2-1, is DGGITQSPKYLFRKEGQNVTLSCEQNLNHDAMYWYRQDPGQGLRLIYYSQIVNDFQKGDIAEGYSVSREKKESFPLTVTSAQKNPTAFYLCASSITGSPGGEQFFGPGTRLTVL.

In the case of this clonotype: With a much larger clone just one base away, this may be a read error. The chain carries TRBV29-1 and TRBJ2-3; D may match TRBD1 or TRBD2 (5 bases each). The CDR3 loop spans 15 amino acids. Trimming removed 4 bases from V and 3 bases from J, with 17 bases in between. Germline CDR1 reads SQVTM; CDR2 reads ANQGSEA. The CDR3 loop reads CSVGLVEGLTDTQYF. The CDR3 bases are TGCAGCGTTGGTCTGGTTGAGGGGCTGACAGATACGCAGTATTTT.

This clonotype was detected only a few times. A junction end diverges from the germline sequence, so it may reflect a read error. V and J are TRBV5-1 and TRBJ2-7; no clear D. This CDR3 region has 13 residues. Germline V CDR1 and CDR2: SGHRS, YFSETQ. This chain's CDR3 is CASSPDLSHEQYF. For the CDR3, the DNA is TGCGCCAGCAGCCCGGACCTCTCCCACGAGCAGTACTTC.

This clonotype was recorded a few times. Here the CDR3 reads CASSQAGLAGAKDTDTQYF. The DNA of the CDR3 is TGTGCCAGCAGCCAAGCGGGACTAGCGGGGGCCAAGGATACAGATACGCAGTATTTT. The genes are TRBV4-2 and TRBJ2-3; TRBD2 matches at 14 bases. The ends lost 1 base at V and 3 bases at J; junction bases unmatched: 9. Germline V gene sequence: CDR1 LGHNA, CDR2 YNFKEQ. CDR3 size: 19 residues.

This clonotype has only a few counts. The chain joins TRBV18 to TRBJ2-5, with unresolved D. The germline V and J ends were trimmed by 2 bases and 2 bases, with 6 bases remaining between them. This CDR3 spans 13 amino acids. Germline assignment: CDR1 KGHSH and CDR2 LQKENI. The CDR3, as DNA: TGTGCCAGCTCACCAGAACAGCAAGAGACCCAGTACTTC. Amino acid sequence: CASSPEQQETQYF.

J is TRBJ2-7 and V is TRBV6-1; 10 bases fit TRBD2. Germline CDR1 MNHNS, CDR2 SASEGT. With V trimmed by 3 bases and J by 1 base, 9 bases remained unmatched. This CDR3 is built from 17 residues. The CDR3: CASSDASGRVGSYEQYF. The CDR3 nucleotides are TGTGCCAGCAGTGATGCTAGCGGGAGAGTCGGGTCCTACGAGCAGTACTTC.

This clonotype was detected once. The chain uses TRBV20-1 and TRBJ1-5, with D unclear. The CDR3 extends over 14 amino acids. The ends were cut back, 3 bases at V and 0 bases at J, with 9 bases in the middle. Germline lookup yields CDR1 DFQATT and CDR2 SNEGSKA (reference sequence). CDR3 bases: TGCAGTGCTAGGGGTTCATTTAGCAATCAGCCCCAGCATTTT. It yields the protein CSARGSFSNQPQHF.